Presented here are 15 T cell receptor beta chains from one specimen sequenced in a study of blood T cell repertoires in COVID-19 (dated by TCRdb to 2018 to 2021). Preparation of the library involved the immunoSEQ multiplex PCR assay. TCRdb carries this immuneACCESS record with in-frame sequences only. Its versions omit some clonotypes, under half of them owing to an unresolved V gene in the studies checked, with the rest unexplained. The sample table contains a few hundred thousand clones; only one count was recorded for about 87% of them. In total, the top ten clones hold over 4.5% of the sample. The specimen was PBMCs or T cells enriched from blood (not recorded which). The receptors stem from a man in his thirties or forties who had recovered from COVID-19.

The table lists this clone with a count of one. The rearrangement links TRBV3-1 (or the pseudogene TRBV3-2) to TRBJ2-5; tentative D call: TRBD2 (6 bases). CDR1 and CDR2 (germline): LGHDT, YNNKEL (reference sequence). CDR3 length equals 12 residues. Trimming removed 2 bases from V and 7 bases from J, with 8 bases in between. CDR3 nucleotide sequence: TGTGCCAGCAGCCAACGGGGAGGGACCCAGTACTTC. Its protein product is CASSQRGGTQYF.

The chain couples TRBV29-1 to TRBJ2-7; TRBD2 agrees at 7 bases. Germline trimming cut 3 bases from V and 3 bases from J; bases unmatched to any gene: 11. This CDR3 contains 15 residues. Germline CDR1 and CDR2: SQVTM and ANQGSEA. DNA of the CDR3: TGCAGCGTTGAGGGGGGGAGCTCCCATGTCTACGAGCAGTACTTC. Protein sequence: CSVEGGSSHVYEQYF.

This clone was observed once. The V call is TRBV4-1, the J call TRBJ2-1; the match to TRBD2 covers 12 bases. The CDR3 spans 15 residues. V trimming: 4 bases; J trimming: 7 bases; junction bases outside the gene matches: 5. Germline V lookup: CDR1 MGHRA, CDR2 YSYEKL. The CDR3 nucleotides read TGCGCCAGCAGCCTACAGACTAGCGGGGGAAATGAGCAGTTCTTC. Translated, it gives CASSLQTSGGNEQFF.

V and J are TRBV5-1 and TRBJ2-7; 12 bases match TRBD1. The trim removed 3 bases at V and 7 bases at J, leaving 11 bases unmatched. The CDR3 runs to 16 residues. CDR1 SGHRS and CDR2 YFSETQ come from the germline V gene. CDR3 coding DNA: TGCGCCAGCAGCTCAGGGACAGGGGGCGGTCCGGGGGAGCAGTACTTC. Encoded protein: CASSSGTGGGPGEQYF. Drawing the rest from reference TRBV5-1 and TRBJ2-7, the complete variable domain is KAGVTQTPRYLIKTRGQQVTLSCSPISGHRSVSWYQQTPGQGLQFLFEYFSETQRNKGNFPGRFSGRQFSNSRSEMNVSTLELGDSALYLCASSSGTGGGPGEQYFGPGTRLTVT.

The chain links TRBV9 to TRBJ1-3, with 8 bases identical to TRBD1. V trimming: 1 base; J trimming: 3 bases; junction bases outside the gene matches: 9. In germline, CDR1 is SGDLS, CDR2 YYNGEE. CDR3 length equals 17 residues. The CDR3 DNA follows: TGTGCCAGCAGCGTATCAGGGGGCGATGTCCGTGGAAACACCATATATTTT. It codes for CASSVSGGDVRGNTIYF. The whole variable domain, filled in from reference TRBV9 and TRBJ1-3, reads DSGVTQTPKHLITATGQRVTLRCSPRSGDLSVYWYQQSLDQGLQFLIQYYNGEERAKGNILERFSAQQFPDLHSELNLSSLELGDSALYFCASSVSGGDVRGNTIYFGEGSWLTVV.

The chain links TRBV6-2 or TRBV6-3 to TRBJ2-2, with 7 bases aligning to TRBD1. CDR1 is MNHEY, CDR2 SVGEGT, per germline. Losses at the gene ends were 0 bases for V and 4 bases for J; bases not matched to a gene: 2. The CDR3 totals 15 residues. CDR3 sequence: CASSYSGTATGELFF. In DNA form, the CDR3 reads TGTGCCAGCAGTTACTCTGGGACAGCCACCGGGGAGCTGTTTTTT.

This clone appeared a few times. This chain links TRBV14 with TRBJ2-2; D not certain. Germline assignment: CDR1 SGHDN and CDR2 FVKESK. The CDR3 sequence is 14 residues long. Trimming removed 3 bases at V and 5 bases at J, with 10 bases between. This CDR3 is CASSHVLRTGELFF. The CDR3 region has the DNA TGTGCCAGCAGCCACGTCCTGCGGACCGGGGAGCTGTTTTTT.

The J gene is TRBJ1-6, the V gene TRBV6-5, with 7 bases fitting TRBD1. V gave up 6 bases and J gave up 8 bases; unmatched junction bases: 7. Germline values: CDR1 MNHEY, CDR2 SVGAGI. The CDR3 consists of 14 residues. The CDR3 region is CASRPGQFDSPLHF. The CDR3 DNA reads TGTGCCAGCAGACCGGGACAGTTCGATTCACCCCTCCACTTT.

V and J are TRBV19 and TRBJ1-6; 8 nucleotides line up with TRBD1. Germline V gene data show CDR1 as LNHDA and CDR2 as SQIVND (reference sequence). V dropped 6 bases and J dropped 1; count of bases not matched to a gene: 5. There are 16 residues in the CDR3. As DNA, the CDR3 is TGTGCCAGTAGAGAGACAGGGGAGTCCTATAATTCACCCCTCCACTTT. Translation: CASRETGESYNSPLHF.

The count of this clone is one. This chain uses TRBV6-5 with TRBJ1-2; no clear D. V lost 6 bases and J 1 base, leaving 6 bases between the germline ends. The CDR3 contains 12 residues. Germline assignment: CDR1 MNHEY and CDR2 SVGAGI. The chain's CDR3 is CASSAVNYGYTF. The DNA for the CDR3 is TGTGCCAGCAGCGCAGTTAACTATGGCTACACCTTC.

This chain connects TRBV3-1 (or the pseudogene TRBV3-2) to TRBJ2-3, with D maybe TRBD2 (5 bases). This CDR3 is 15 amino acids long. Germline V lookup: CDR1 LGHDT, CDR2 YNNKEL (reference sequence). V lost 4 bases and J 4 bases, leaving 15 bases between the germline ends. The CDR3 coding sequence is TGTGCCAGCAGCCTCGACCTTACGGGGTCAGATACGCAGTATTTT. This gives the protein CASSLDLTGSDTQYF.

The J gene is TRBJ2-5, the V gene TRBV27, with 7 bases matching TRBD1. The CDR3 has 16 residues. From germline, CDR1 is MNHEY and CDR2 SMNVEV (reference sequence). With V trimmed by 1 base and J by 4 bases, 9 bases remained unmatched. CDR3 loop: CASSLYPGAGGETQYF. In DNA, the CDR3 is TGTGCCAGCAGTTTATATCCAGGGGCAGGGGGAGAGACCCAGTACTTC.

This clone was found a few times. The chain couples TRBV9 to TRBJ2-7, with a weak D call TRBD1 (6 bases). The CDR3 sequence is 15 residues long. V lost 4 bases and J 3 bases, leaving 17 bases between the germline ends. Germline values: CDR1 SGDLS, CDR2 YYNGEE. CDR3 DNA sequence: TGTGCCAGCAGCCCACAGGGCCTGGGGCTCTACGAGCAGTACTTC. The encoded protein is CASSPQGLGLYEQYF.

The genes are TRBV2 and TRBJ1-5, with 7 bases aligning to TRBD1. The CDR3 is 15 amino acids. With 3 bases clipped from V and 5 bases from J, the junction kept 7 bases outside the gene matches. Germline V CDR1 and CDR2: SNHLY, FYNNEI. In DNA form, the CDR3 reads TGTGCCAGCAGTGAGACAGGGAGTCGTTATCAGCCCCAGCATTTT. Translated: CASSETGSRYQPQHF.

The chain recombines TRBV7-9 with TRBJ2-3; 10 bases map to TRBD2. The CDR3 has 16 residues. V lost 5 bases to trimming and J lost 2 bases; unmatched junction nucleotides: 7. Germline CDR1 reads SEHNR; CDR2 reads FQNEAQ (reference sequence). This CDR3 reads CASSLLAGAYTDTQYF. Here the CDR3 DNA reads TGTGCCAGCAGCCTCCTAGCGGGGGCCTACACAGATACGCAGTATTTT.